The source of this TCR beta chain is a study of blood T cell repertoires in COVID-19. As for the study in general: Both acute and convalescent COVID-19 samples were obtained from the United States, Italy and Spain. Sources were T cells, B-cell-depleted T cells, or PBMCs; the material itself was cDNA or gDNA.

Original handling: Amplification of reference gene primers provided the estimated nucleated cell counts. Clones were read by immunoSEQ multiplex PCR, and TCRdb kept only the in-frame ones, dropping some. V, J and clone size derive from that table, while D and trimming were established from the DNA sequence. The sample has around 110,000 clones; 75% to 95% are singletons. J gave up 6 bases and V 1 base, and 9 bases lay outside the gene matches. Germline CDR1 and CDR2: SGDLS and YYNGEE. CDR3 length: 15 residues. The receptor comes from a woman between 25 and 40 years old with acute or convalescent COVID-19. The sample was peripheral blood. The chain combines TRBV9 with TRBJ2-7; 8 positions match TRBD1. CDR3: CASSVLGQGLGEQYF. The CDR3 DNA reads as TGTGCCAGCAGCGTATTAGGACAGGGCTTGGGCGAGCAGTACTTC.